These 7 T cell receptor beta chains came from one sample sequenced in a study of T cell repertoires in cytomegalovirus infection. TCRdb re-called the reads with MiXCR, one entry per CDR3 protein. This table holds some 600,000 distinct CDR3 sequences, roughly 24% found once. Sequencing was performed on CD8+ T cells from PBMCs. Source of these receptors: a human donor in good health (CMV status not recorded). Some clones in this sample may be carry-over from other donors' samples.

This clonotype was seen more than once but under ten times. This chain uses TRBV7-9 with TRBJ1-4; 9 bases map to TRBD1. Germline lookup yields CDR1 SEHNR and CDR2 FQNEAQ (reference sequence). CDR3 length: 16 amino acids. Trimming removed 4 bases from V and 8 bases from J; junction bases left unmatched: 11. The CDR3 region has the DNA TGTGCCAGCAGCTCCCGGGACAGGGCGAGCGTAGAAAAACTGTTTTTT. Its protein is CASSSRDRASVEKLFF.

This sequence joins TRBV12-3 or TRBV12-4 and TRBJ1-5, with no clear D. CDR3 length: 20 amino acids. Trimming stripped 1 base from V and 1 base from J, with 23 bases between. The CDR3 sequence is CASSLGQKGRYIPSNQPQHF. In DNA, the CDR3 is TGTGCCAGCAGTTTAGGGCAGAAGGGTAGGTATATCCCAAGCAATCAGCCCCAGCATTTT.

This clonotype was recorded at least ten times. The chain has TRBV7-2 and TRBJ1-6; unclear D gene. The CDR3 is 16 amino acids. V lost 3 bases and J 0 bases, leaving 9 bases between the germline ends. Per the germline V gene, CDR1 is SGHTA and CDR2 is FQGNSA. The CDR3 nucleotides are TGTGCCAGCAGCTTTACAGCAGACTCCTATAATTCACCCCTCCACTTT. As protein: CASSFTADSYNSPLHF.

In this sample, this clonotype turned up many times. The V and J genes are TRBV23-1 and TRBJ2-2; possibly TRBD2 for D (5 bases). TRBV23-1 is known as an ORF, though its function is uncertain. The CDR3 runs 13 residues. Between the trimmed V and J ends, which lost 8 bases and 8 bases, there was a span of 15 bases. CDR3 in amino acids: CASPREVGGELFF. Here the CDR3 DNA reads TGCGCCAGCCCCCGGGAAGTCGGAGGGGAGCTGTTTTTT.

On this clonotype itself: A much larger clone lies a single base off, so this may be a read error. The rearrangement uses TRBV7-9 and TRBJ2-7; D uncertain. The CDR3 extends over 12 amino acids. CDR1 is SEHNR and CDR2 is FQNEAQ in the germline V gene (reference sequence). V shed 7 bases and J shed 6 bases, with 13 bases lying between them. CDR3 coding DNA: TGTGCCAGCAACCTAGACTCGCGCGAGCAGTACTTC. Protein: CASNLDSREQYF.

This clonotype was counted between two and nine times. The CDR3 region has the DNA TGTGCCAGCAGTTTACCCCCGGGGAGCTACTACAATGAGCAGTTCTTC. It yields the protein CASSLPPGSYYNEQFF. This chain joins TRBV27 and TRBJ2-1, with D perhaps matching TRBD2 (5 bases). Trimming stripped 2 bases from V and 3 bases from J, with 14 bases between. The CDR3 consists of 16 residues. CDR1 and CDR2 (germline): MNHEY, SMNVEV (reference sequence).

This clonotype has just a few counts. The chain links TRBV23-1 to TRBJ2-3, with D possibly being TRBD2 (5 bases). Being an ORF, TRBV23-1 has a function that is uncertain. Trimming took 0 bases from V and 1 from J, leaving 5 bases between them. The CDR3 has 14 residues. The CDR3 loop reads CASSQSRGTDTQYF. The CDR3 nucleotides read TGCGCCAGCAGTCAATCGAGGGGCACAGATACGCAGTATTTT.